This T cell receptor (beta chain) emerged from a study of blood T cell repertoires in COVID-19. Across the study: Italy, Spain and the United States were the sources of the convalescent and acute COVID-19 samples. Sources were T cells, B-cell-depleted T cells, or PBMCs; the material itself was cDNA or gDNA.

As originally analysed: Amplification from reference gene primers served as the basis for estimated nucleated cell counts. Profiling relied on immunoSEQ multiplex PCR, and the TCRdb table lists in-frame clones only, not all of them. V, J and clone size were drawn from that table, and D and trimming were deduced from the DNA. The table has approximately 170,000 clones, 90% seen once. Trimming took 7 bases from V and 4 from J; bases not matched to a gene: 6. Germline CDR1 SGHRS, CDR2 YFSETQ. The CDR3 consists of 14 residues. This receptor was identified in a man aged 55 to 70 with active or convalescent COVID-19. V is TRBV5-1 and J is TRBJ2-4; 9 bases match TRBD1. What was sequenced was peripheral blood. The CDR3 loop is CASGHGQGKNIQYF. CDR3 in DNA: TGCGCCAGCGGACATGGACAGGGGAAAAACATTCAGTACTTC.